The clone carrying this TCR beta chain has at least ten counts. The antigen is undetermined. The data stem from a study of T cells after yellow fever vaccination. Notes on the study in general: The booster saw the reappearance of most primary-vaccination clones (roughly 95% CD4, almost 90% CD8).

5'RACE template switching produced TCR cDNA carrying a universal primer site and UMIs. TCRdb re-analysed the 5' RACE reads in MiXCR, keeping a single row per CDR3 protein. This table holds some 600,000 distinct CDR3 sequences, 9% to 15% found once. The V and J ends lost 8 bases and 6 bases, in that order; junction bases with no gene match: 15. Germline V gene data show CDR1 as SGHAT and CDR2 as FQNNGV. The CDR3 has 16 residues. The input for sequencing was PBMCs, taken on the day of the yellow fever booster vaccination. The source is a man aged 25 to 40 who received the YFV17D yellow fever vaccine. The rearrangement joins TRBV11-2 to TRBJ2-2, with TRBD2 identical over 7 bases. The CDR3 here is CASVSSGGSWAGELFF. Written as DNA, the CDR3 is TGTGCCAGCGTTTCATCGGGCGGGAGTTGGGCCGGGGAGCTGTTTTTT.